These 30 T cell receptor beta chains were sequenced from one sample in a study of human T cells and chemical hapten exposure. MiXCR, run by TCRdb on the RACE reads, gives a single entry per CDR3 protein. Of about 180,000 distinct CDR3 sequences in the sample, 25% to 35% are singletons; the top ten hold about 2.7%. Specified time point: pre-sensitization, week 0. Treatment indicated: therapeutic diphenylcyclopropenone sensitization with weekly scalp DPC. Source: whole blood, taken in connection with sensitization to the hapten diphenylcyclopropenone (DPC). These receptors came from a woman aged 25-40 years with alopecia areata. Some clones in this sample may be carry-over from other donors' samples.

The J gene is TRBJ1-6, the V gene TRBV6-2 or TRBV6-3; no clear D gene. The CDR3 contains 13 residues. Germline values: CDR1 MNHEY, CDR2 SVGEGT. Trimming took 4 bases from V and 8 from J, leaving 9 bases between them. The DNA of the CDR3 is TGTGCCAGCAGTTGGCTCGGCGATTCACCCCTCCACTTT. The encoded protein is CASSWLGDSPLHF.

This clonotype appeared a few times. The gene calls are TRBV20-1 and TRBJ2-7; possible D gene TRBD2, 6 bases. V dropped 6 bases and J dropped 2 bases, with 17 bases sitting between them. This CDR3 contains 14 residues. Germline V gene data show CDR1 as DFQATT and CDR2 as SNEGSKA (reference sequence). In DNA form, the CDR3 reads TGCAGTGCGGATTCGCGGGACGGTACCTACGAGCAGTACTTC. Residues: CSADSRDGTYEQYF.

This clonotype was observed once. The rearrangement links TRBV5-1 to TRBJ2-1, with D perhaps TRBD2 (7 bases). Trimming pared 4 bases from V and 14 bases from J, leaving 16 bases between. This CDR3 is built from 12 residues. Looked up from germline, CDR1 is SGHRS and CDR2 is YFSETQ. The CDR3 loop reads CASSQTRGGEFF. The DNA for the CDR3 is TGCGCCAGCAGCCAGACCCGAGGGGGGGAGTTCTTC.

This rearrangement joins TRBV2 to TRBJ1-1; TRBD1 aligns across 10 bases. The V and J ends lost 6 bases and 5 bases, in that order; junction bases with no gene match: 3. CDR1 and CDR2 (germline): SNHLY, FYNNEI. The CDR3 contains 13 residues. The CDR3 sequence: CASRRDRGTEAFF. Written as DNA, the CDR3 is TGTGCCAGCAGAAGGGACAGGGGAACTGAAGCTTTCTTT.

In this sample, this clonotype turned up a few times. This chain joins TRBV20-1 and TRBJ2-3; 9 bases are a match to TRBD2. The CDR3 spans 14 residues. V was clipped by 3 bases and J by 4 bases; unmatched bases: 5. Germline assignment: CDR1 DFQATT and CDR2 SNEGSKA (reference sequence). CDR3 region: CSARTSGWADTQYF. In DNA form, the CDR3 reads TGCAGTGCTAGGACTAGCGGTTGGGCAGATACGCAGTATTTT.

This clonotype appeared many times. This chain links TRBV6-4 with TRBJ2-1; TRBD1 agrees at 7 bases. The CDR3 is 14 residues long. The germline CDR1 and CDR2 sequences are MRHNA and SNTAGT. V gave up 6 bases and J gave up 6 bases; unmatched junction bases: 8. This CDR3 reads CASRRDRTSNEQFF. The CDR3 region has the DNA TGTGCCAGCAGACGGGACAGAACATCCAATGAGCAGTTCTTC.

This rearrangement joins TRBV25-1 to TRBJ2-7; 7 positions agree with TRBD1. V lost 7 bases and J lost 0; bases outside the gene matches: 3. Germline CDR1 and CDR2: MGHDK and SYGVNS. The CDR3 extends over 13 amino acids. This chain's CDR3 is CASIGTVSYEQYF. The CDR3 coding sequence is TGTGCCAGCATCGGGACAGTCTCCTACGAGCAGTACTTC.

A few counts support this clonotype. This chain's CDR3 is CASSSPTGLTEAFF. In DNA form, the CDR3 reads TGTGCCAGCAGTTCCCCCACAGGGCTCACTGAAGCTTTCTTT. The chain links TRBV28 to TRBJ1-1; tentatively, D is TRBD1 (6 bases). Between the trimmed V and J ends, which lost 4 bases and 4 bases, there was a span of 13 bases. This CDR3 is built from 14 residues. Germline V CDR1 and CDR2: MDHEN, SYDVKM.

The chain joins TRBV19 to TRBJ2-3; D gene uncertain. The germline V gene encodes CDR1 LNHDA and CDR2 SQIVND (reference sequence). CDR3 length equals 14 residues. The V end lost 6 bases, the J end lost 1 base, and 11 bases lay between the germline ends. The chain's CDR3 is CASSDRSRTDTQYF. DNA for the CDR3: TGTGCCAGTAGCGACCGCAGCCGCACAGATACGCAGTATTTT.

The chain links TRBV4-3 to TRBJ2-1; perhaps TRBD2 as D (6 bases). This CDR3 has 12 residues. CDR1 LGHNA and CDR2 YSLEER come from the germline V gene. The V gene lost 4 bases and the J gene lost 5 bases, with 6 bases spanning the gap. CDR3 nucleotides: TGCGCCAGCAGCCGGGGGGACAATGAGCAGTTCTTC. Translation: CASSRGDNEQFF.

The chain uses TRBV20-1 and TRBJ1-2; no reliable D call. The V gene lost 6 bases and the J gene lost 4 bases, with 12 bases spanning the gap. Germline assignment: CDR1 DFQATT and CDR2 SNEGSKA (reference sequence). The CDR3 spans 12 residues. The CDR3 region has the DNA TGCAGTGCCCCCCATGCCTCCTATGGCTACACCTTC. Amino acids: CSAPHASYGYTF.

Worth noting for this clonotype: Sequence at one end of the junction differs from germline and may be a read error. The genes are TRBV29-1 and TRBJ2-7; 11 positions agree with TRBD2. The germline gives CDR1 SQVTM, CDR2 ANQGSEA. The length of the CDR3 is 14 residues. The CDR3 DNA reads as TGCAGCGTTGTGACTAGCGGGATGACCTACGAGCTGTACTTC. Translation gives CSVVTSGMTYELYF.

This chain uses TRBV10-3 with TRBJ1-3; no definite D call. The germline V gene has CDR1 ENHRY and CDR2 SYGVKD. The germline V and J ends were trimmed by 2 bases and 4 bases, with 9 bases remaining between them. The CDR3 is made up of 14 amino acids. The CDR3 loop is CAISEPLRGNTIYF. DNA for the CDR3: TGTGCCATCAGTGAGCCCCTTCGCGGAAACACCATATATTTT.

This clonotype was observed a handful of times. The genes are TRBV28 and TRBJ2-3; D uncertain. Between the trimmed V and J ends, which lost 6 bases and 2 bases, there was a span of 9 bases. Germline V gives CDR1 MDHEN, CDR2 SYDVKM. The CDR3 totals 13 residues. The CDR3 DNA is TGTGCCAGCAGCGTAAGCCCCACAGATACGCAGTATTTT. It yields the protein CASSVSPTDTQYF.

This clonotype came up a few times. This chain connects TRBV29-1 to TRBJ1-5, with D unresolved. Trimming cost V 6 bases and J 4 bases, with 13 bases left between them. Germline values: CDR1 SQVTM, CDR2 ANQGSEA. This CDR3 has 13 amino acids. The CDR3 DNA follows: TGCAGCGTGAGCGACGGAACTAATCAGCCCCAGCATTTT. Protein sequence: CSVSDGTNQPQHF.

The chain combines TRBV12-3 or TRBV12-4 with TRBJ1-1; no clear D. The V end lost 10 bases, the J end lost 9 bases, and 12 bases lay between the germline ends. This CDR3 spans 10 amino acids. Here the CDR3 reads CAIGRKQAFF. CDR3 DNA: TGTGCCATTGGGAGGAAACAAGCTTTCTTT.

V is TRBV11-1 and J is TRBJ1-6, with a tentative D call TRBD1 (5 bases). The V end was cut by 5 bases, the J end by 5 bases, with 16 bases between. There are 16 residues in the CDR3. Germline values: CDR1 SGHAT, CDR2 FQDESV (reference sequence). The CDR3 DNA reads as TGTGCCAGCAGCACCGGCAGGGTATGGCATAATTCACCCCTCCACTTT. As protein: CASSTGRVWHNSPLHF.

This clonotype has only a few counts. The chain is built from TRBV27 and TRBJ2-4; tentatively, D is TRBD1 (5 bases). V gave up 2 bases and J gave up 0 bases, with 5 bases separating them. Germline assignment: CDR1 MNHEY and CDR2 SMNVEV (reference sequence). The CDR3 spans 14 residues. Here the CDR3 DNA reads TGTGCCAGCAGTTTAAGGGGAGCCAAAAACATTCAGTACTTC. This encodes CASSLRGAKNIQYF.

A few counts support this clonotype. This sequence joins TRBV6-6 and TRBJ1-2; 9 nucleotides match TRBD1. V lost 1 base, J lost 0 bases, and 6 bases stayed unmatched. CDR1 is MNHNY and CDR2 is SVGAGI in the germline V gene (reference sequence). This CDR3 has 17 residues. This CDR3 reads CASSYWGQGASNYGYTF. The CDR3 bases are TGTGCCAGCAGTTACTGGGGACAGGGAGCATCTAACTATGGCTACACCTTC.

The CDR3 DNA sequence: TGTGCCAGCAGCGTAGACGGAGGGGCTGGAAACACCATATATTTT. Translated, it gives CASSVDGGAGNTIYF. V gene TRBV9 combines with J gene TRBJ1-3, with D maybe TRBD1 (5 bases). The CDR3 is 15 residues long. Germline loops: CDR1 SGDLS, CDR2 YYNGEE. V was shortened by 0 bases and J by 2 bases, with 9 bases between the two germline ends.

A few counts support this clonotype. For the CDR3, the DNA is TGTGCCAGCAGGCCCGGTGGGGTGAGGAATTCACCCCTCCACTTT. Its protein is CASRPGGVRNSPLHF. The rearrangement links TRBV28 to TRBJ1-6; D is uncertain. Germline V gives CDR1 MDHEN, CDR2 SYDVKM. The V and J ends lost 6 bases and 7 bases respectively, with 16 bases between them. CDR3 length: 15 residues.

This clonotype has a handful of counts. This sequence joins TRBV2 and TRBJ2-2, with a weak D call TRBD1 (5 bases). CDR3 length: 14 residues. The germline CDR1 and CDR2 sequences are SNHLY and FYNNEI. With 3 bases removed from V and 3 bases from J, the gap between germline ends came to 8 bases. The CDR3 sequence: CASSDTGYTGELFF. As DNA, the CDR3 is TGTGCCAGCAGTGACACAGGTTACACCGGGGAGCTGTTTTTT. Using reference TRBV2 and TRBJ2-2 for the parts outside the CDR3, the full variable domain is EPEVTQTPSHQVTQMGQEVILRCVPISNHLYFYWYRQILGQKVEFLVSFYNNEISEKSEIFDDQFSVERPDGSNFTLKIRSTKLEDSAMYFCASSDTGYTGELFFGEGSRLTVL.

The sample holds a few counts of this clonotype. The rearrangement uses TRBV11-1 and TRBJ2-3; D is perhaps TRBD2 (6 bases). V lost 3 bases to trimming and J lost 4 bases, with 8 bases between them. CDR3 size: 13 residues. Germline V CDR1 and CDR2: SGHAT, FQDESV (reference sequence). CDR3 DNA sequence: TGTGCCAGCAGCTTTGGAGGGTCAGATACGCAGTATTTT. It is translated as CASSFGGSDTQYF. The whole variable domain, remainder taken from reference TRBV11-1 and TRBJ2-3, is EAEVAQSPRYKITEKSQAVAFWCDPISGHATLYWYRQILGQGPELLVQFQDESVVDDSQLPKDRFSAERLKGVDSTLKIQPAELGDSAMYLCASSFGGSDTQYFGPGTRLTVL.

The CDR3 DNA reads as TGTGCCAGCAGCTTGTTTCCACAAAGCTATAGCAATCAGCCCCAGCATTTT. It specifies CASSLFPQSYSNQPQHF. The rearrangement joins TRBV5-5 to TRBJ1-5; no reliable D call. The germline CDR1 and CDR2 sequences are SGHKS and YYEKEE (reference sequence). Trimming stripped 1 base from V and 0 bases from J, with 14 bases between. The CDR3 is made up of 17 amino acids.

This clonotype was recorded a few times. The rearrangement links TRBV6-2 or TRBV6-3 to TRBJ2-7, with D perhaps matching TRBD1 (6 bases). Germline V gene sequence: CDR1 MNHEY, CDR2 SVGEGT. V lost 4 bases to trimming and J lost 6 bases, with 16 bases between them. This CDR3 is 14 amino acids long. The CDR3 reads CASSFCTDRCEQYF. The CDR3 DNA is TGTGCCAGCAGTTTTTGTACTGACAGGTGCGAGCAGTACTTC.

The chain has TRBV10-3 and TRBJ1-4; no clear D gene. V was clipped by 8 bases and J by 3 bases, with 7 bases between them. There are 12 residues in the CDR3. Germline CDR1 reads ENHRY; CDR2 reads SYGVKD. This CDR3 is CAIGEANEKLFF. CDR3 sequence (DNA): TGTGCCATCGGGGAGGCTAATGAAAAACTGTTTTTT.

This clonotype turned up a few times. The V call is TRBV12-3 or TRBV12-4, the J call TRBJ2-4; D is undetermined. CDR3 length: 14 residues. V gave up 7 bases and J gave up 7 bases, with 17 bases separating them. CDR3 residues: CASTDGRSTNIQYF. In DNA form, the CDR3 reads TGTGCCAGCACCGACGGAAGGTCGACGAACATTCAGTACTTC.

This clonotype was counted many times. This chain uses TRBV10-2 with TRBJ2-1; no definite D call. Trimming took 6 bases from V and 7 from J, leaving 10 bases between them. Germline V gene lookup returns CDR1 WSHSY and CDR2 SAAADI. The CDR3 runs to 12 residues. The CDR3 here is CASSSGFNEQFF. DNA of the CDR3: TGCGCCAGCAGCTCGGGTTTTAATGAGCAGTTCTTC.

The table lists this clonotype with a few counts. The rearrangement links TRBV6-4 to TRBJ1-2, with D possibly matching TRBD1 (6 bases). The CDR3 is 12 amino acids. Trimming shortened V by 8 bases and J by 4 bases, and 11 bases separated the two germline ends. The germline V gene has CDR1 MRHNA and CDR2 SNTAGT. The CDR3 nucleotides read TGTGCCAGCGCCAGGACAGTCTATGGCTACACCTTC. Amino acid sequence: CASARTVYGYTF.

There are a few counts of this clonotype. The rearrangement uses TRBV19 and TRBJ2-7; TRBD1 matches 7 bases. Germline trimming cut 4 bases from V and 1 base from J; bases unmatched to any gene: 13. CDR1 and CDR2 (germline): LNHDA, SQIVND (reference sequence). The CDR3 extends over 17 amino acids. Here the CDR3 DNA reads TGTGCCAGTAGTAAACCCTCAACCGGGACAGAGTCCTACGAGCAGTACTTC. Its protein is CASSKPSTGTESYEQYF. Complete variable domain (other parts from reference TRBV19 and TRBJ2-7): DGGITQSPKYLFRKEGQNVTLSCEQNLNHDAMYWYRQDPGQGLRLIYYSQIVNDFQKGDIAEGYSVSREKKESFPLTVTSAQKNPTAFYLCASSKPSTGTESYEQYFGPGTRLTVT.